The subject of this entry is one T cell receptor beta chain. Libraries were prepared by immunoSEQ multiplex PCR; TCRdb keeps only in-frame clonotypes and omits some of them. The sample shows about 20,000 clones, roughly 86% of them seen only once. The germline V gene has CDR1 SGHNT and CDR2 YENEEA. CDR3 size: 16 residues. Trimming at V came to 5 bases and at J to 9 bases, leaving 9 bases not matched to a gene. These data come from a study of somatic mutations in cytotoxic T cells in rheumatoid arthritis. Sequenced: CD8+ T cells sorted from blood. This chain uses TRBV11-3 with TRBJ2-1; 14 bases align to TRBD2. The receptor was isolated from a woman aged 50 to 60 in good health. The CDR3, as DNA: TGTGCCAGCAGCAAGGGGACTAGCGGGGGAATAGGTGAGCAGTTCTTC. Protein: CASSKGTSGGIGEQFF.